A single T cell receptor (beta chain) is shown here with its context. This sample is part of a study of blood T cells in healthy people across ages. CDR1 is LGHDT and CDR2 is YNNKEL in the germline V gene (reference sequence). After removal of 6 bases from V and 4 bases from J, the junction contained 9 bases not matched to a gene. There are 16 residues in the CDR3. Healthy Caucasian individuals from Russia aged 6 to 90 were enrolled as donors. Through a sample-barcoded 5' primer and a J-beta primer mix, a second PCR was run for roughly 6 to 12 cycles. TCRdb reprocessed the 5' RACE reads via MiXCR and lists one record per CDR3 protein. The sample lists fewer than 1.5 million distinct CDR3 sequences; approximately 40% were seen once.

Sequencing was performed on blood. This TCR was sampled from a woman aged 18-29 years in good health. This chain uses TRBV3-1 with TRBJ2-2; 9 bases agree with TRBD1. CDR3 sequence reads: CASRHTGQGITGELFF. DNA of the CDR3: TGTGCCAGCAGGCACACGGGACAGGGTATCACCGGGGAGCTGTTTTTT.